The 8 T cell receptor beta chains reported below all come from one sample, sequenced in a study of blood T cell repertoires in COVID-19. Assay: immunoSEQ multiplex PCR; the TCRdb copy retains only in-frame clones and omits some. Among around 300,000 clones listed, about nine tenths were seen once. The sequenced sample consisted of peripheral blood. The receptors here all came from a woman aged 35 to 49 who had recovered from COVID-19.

CDR3 nucleotide sequence: TGTGCCTTACAGGGGGCGGGTAATGAAAAACTGTTTTTT. Amino acid sequence: CALQGAGNEKLFF. The V call is TRBV30, the J call TRBJ1-4, with 9 bases matching TRBD1. Per the germline V gene, CDR1 is GTSNPN and CDR2 is SVGIG (reference sequence). Unmatched junction bases numbered 4, after V lost 7 bases and J lost 4 bases. This CDR3 has 13 amino acids.

The CDR3 region is CASTLGLAGETDTQYF. In DNA form, the CDR3 reads TGTGCCAGCACACTGGGACTAGCGGGAGAGACAGATACGCAGTATTTT. The J gene is TRBJ2-3, the V gene TRBV28; TRBD2 agrees at 14 bases. V was pared by 7 bases and J by 3 bases, with 6 bases of the junction left unmatched. Germline CDR1 and CDR2: MDHEN and SYDVKM. The CDR3 consists of 16 residues.

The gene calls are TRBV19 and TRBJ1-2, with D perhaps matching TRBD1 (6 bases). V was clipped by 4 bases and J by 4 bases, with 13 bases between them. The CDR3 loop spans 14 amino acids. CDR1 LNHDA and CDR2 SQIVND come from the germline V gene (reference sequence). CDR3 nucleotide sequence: TGTGCCAGTAGTACAGGGGAGTATAGCTATGGCTACACCTTC. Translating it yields CASSTGEYSYGYTF.

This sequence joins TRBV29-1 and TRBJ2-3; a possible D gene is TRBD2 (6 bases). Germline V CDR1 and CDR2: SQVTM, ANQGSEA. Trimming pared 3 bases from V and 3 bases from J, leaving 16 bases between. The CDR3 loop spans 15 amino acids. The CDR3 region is CSVDGGSRSTDTQYF. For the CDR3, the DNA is TGCAGCGTTGATGGAGGGTCTCGGTCGACAGATACGCAGTATTTT.

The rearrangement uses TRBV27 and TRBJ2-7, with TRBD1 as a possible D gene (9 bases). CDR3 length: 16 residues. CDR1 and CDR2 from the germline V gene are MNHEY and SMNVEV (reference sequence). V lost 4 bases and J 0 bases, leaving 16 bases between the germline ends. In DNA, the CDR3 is TGTGCCAGCAGTTCCGCGGGGGGACAGGGCTCCTACGAGCAGTACTTC. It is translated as CASSSAGGQGSYEQYF.

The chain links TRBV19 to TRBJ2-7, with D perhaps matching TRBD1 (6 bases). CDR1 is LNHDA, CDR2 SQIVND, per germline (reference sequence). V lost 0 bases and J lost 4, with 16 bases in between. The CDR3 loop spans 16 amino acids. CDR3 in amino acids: CASSIDFGDRSYEQYF. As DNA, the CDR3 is TGTGCCAGTAGTATAGATTTTGGAGACAGGAGTTACGAGCAGTACTTC.

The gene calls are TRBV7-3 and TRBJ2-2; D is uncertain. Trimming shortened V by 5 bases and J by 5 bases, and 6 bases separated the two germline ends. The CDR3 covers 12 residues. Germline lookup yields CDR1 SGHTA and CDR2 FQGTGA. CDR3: CASSPETGELFF. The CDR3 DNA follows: TGTGCCAGCAGCCCCGAGACCGGGGAGCTGTTTTTT.

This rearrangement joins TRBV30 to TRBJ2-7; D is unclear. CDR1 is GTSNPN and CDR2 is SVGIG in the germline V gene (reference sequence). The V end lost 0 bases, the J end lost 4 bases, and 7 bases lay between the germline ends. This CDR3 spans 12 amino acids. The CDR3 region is CAWSVSRYEQYF. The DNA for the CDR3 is TGTGCCTGGAGTGTATCTAGGTACGAGCAGTACTTC.